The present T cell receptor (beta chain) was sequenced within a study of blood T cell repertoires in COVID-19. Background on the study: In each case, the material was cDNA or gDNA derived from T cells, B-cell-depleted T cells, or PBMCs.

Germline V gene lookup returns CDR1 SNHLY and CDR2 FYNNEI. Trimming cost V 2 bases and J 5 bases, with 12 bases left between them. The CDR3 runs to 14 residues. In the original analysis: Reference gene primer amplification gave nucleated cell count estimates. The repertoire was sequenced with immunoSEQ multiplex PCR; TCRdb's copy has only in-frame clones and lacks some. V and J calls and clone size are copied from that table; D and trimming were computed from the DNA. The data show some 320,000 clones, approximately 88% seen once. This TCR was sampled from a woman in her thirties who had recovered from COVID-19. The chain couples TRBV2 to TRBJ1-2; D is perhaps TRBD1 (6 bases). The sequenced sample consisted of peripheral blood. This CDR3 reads CASSELRTDYGYTF. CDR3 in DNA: TGTGCCAGCAGTGAACTGCGGACAGATTATGGCTACACCTTC.